This entry features one T cell receptor beta chain sequence. The data were taken from a study of monozygotic twins with inflammatory bowel disease. The V gene's germline CDR1 is ENHRY and CDR2 SYGVKD. The CDR3 is 14 amino acids. TCRdb derives one entry per CDR3 protein from the 5' RACE reads, leaving out DNA. This repertoire includes 150,000 to 200,000 distinct CDR3 sequences. This chain joins TRBV10-3 and TRBJ2-6. Sequenced input: blood. The origin of this receptor is a human donor with ulcerative colitis or Crohn's disease, or a healthy co-twin of an affected twin (not recorded which). CDR3 region: CAISDRSGANVLTF.